This T cell receptor (beta chain) was captured in a study of read filtering for tumor transcriptome and immune sequencing (dated by TCRdb to 2019 to 2021). Turning to the overall study: The cohort was composed of 17 male and 14 to 15 female patients, with a mean age of about 65 years and an age range of about 40 to 90. Under revised international staging, eight or nine patients fell into R-ISS I, some 15 into R-ISS II and over five into R-ISS III. After DNase treatment, whole-transcriptome libraries were prepared with the TruSeq RNA Access Library Prep Kit. Per sample, about 4.05 to 11 million TCR-region mapped reads were obtained with IR-seq, compared with only roughly 80 to 1273 with RNA-seq. The study compared TCR repertoires from targeted immune repertoire sequencing and bulk whole-transcriptome sequencing run on the same bone marrow samples. As a main aim, a read-filtering strategy for immune repertoire data was addressed, with the specific question being whether clonotypes supported by a single read should be removed. Beyond this particular receptor, the publication reports: Compared with RNA-seq, IR-seq captured clonotypes at much higher depth and more reliably, and a smaller IR-seq throughput was enough to identify most shared clonotypes. Rather than purified T cells, the sorted CD138-negative fraction was a mixed bone marrow immune population. In IR-seq, roughly 79% of clonotypes but roughly 4% of total reads were represented by single-read clonotypes, whereas in RNA-seq, about 76% of clonotypes and approximately 44% of reads were represented by single-read clonotypes. When single-read clonotypes were removed, the proportions of shared clonotypes in IR-seq and RNA-seq correlated more strongly.

As encoded in the germline V gene (reference sequence), CDR1 is DFQATT while CDR2 is SNEGSKA. The CDR3 sequence holds 11 residues, the cysteine and phenylalanine included. Only CDR3 DNA remains: 33 bases, in frame from the first base. V sheds 7 bases and J sheds 1 base, leaving 8 bases between their ends. TCR libraries were built from 400 ng RNA with the Immunoverse kit, using molecular barcoded adaptors covering alpha/delta and beta/gamma chains. TCR library preparation was performed with the same RNA that was used for transcriptome sequencing. An Illumina HiSeq 4000 with 2 x 150 cycles was used to sequence the TCR libraries. As for the authors' bioinformatics: TCR reads were aligned to human V, D, J and C references and assembled into CDR3 clonotypes with MiXCR, including quality filtering and error correction. Clonotype counts and gene usage diversity were analyzed with the tcR package in R. Raw mapping reads were checked after the RNA-seq reads had been mapped by STAR aligner version 2.5.3a onto the human GRCh37 genome. To test the effect of sequencing depth on detected clonotypes, IR-seq fastq files were randomly downsampled using Seqtk 1.3. TCRdb reprocessed the public reads (quality trimming at Q25 with fastp, clone calling with MiXCR) and kept in-frame beta chains. Records with the same CDR3 protein are collapsed into one entry carrying the most frequent genes and DNA. TCRdb, not the original authors, processed these V and J calls. The sample table shows 50,000 to 65,000 distinct CDR3 sequences, and roughly an eighth are seen once. 16% of the sample rests with the top ten.

This clonotype came up many times. This receptor's antigen is unknown. The record has no base qualities; no much larger clone is one base away. Every patient had bone marrow sampled at the time of active disease. Ficoll-Hypaque density gradient centrifugation was used to isolate the bone marrow mononuclear cells. Myeloma plasma cells were removed and CD138-negative cells were obtained by negative selection following labeling with CD138 magnetic microbeads on a MACS separator. Purity of the isolated cells was checked by flow cytometry on an Attune NxT using CD138 antibodies. Total RNA was extracted with TRIzol reagent and quantified with a NanoDrop spectrophotometer. Paired RNA-seq and IR-seq were performed on the CD138-negative bone marrow sample of each patient.

Recombination linked TRBV20-1 to TRBJ2-7; D gene: possibly TRBD1, on 6 matching bases. The receptor was isolated from a donor over 35 with multiple myeloma. Specimen: a population of CD138-negative cells sorted from bone marrow. The cell subset or site label, read with the paper, signifies: bone marrow mononuclear cells depleted of CD138+ plasma/myeloma cells by negative magnetic selection. The CDR3 reads as follows: CSGTASYEQYF. The bases are TGCAGTGGGACAGCGTCCTACGAGCAGTACTTC.